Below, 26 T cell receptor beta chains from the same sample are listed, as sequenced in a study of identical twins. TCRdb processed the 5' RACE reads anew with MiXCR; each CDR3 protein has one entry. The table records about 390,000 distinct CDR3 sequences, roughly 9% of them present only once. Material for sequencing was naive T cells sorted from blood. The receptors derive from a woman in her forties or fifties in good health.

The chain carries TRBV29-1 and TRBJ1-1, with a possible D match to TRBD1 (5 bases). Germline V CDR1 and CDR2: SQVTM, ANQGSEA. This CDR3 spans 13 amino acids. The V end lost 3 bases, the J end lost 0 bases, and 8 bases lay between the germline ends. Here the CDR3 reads CSVDQGMNTEAFF. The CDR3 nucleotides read TGCAGCGTTGATCAGGGTATGAACACTGAAGCTTTCTTT.

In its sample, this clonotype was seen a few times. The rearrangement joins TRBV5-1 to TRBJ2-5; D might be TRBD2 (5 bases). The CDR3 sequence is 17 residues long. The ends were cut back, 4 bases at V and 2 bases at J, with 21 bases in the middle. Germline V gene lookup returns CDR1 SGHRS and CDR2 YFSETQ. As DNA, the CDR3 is TGCGCCAGCAGCCCGAAGCAGAGGCGGGCCCTACAAGAGACCCAGTACTTC. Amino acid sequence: CASSPKQRRALQETQYF.

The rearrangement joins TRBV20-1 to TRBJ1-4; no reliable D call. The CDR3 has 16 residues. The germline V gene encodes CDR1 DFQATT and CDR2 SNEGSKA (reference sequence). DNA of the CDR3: TGCAGAGACCCCCGGGAGGCCCCACACCCAAATGAAAAACTGTTTTTT. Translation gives CRDPREAPHPNEKLFF.

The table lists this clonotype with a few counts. The CDR3 bases are TGCGCCAGCAGCTTGGTGTCGGGAGTGAATGAGCAGTTCTTC. This gives the protein CASSLVSGVNEQFF. This chain joins TRBV5-1 and TRBJ2-1, with D possibly TRBD2 on 6 matching bases. CDR3 length: 14 residues. Germline CDR1 and CDR2: SGHRS and YFSETQ. V was trimmed by 0 bases and J by 7 bases, leaving 11 bases between them.

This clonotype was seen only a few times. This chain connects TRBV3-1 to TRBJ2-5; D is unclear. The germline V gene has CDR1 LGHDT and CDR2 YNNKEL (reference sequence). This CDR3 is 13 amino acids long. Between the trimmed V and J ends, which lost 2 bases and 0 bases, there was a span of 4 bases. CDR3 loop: CASSQRNQETQYF. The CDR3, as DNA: TGTGCCAGCAGCCAAAGAAACCAAGAGACCCAGTACTTC.

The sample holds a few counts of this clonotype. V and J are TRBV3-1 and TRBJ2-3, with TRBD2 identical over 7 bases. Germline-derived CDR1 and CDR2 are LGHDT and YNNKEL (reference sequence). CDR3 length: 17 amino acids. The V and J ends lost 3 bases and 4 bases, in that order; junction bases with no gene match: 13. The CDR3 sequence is CASSHPLVGGLPDTQYF. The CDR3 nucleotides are TGTGCCAGCAGCCACCCTCTTGTGGGAGGGCTGCCAGATACGCAGTATTTT.

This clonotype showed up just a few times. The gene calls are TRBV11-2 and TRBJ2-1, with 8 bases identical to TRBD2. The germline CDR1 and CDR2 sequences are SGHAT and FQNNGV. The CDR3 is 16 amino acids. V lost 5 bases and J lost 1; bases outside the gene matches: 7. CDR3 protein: CASSRDSGESYNEQFF. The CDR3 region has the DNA TGTGCCAGCAGCAGAGATAGCGGGGAATCCTACAATGAGCAGTTCTTC.

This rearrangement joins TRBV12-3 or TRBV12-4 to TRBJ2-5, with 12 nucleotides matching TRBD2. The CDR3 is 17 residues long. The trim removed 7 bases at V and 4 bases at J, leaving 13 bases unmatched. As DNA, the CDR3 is TGTGCCAGCACCAAAAGGGGCTCGGGACTAGCGGGAGAGACCCAGTACTTC. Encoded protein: CASTKRGSGLAGETQYF.

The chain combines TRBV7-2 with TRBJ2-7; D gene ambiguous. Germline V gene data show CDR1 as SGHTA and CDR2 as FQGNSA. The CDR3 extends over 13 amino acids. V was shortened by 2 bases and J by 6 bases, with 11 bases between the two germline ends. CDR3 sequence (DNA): TGTGCCAGCAGCTTAAATCCCGGATCCGAGCAGTACGTC. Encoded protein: CASSLNPGSEQYV.

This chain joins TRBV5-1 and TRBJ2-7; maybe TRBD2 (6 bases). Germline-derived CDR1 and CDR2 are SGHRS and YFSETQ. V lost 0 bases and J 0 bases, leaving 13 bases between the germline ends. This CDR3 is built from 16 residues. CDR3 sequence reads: CASSLAAGLPSYEQYF. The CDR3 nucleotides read TGCGCCAGCAGCTTGGCCGCAGGACTACCCTCCTACGAGCAGTACTTC.

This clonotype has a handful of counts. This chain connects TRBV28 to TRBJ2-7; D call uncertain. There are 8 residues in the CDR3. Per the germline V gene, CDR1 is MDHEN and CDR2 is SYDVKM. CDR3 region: CAYKGDNV. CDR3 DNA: TGTGCCTACAAGGGCGATAACGTC.

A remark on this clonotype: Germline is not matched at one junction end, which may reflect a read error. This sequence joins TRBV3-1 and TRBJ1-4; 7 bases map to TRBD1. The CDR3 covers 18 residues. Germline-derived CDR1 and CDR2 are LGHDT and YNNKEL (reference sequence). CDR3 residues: CTSSQVGQVLATNEKLFF. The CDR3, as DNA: TGTACCAGCAGCCAAGTCGGACAGGTGTTAGCAACTAATGAAAAACTGTTTTTT.

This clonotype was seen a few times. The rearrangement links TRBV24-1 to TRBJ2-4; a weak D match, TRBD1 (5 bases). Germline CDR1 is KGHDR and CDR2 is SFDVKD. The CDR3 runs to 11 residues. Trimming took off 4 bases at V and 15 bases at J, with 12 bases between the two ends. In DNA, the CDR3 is TGTGCCACCAGTGACAGACAGCAATTGTACTTC. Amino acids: CATSDRQQLYF.

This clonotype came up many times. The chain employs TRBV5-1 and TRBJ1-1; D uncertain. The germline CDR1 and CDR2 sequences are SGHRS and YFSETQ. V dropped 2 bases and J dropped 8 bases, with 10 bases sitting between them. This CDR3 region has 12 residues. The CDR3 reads CASSFDRAEAFF. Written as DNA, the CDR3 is TGCGCCAGCAGCTTTGACCGCGCCGAAGCTTTCTTT.

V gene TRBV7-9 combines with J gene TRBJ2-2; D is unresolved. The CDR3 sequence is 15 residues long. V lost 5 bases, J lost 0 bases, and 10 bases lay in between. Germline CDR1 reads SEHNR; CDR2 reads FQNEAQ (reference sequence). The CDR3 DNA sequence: TGTGCCAGCAGCGTCGTTACAGCGAACACCGGGGAGCTGTTTTTT. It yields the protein CASSVVTANTGELFF.

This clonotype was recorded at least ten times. This CDR3 is CSARDAAGGSDEQFF. Here the CDR3 DNA reads TGCAGTGCTAGAGATGCGGCGGGAGGAAGCGATGAGCAGTTCTTC. V gene TRBV20-1 combines with J gene TRBJ2-1, with 8 bases aligning to TRBD2. Trimming at V came to 0 bases and at J to 8 bases, leaving 9 bases not matched to a gene. The CDR3 has 15 residues. The germline V gene encodes CDR1 DFQATT and CDR2 SNEGSKA (reference sequence).

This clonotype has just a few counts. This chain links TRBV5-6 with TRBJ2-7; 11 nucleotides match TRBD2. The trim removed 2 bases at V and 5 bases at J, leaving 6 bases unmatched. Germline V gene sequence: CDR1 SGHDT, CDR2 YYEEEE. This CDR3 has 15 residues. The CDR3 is CASSFRTSGFHEQYF. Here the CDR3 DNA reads TGTGCCAGCAGCTTCCGGACTAGCGGGTTCCACGAGCAGTACTTC.

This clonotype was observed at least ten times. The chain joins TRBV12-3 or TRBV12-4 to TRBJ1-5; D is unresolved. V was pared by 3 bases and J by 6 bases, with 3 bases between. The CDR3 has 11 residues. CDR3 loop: CASSFGQPQHF. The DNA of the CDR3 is TGTGCCAGCAGTTTTGGTCAGCCCCAGCATTTT.

Here the CDR3 reads CSSRSGGNEQFF. DNA of the CDR3: TGCAGCTCTCGTTCAGGGGGCAATGAGCAGTTCTTC. This chain links TRBV29-1 with TRBJ2-1; 7 bases line up with TRBD1. The CDR3 extends over 12 amino acids. The V and J ends lost 8 bases and 6 bases, in that order; junction bases with no gene match: 7. The germline V gene encodes CDR1 SQVTM and CDR2 ANQGSEA.

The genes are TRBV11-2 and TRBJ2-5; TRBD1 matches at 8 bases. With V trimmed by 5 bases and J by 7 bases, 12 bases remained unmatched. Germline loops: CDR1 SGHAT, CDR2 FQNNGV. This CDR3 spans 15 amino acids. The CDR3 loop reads CASSPLTGAPGTQYF. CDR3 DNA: TGTGCCAGCAGCCCCTTGACAGGGGCGCCTGGGACCCAGTACTTC.

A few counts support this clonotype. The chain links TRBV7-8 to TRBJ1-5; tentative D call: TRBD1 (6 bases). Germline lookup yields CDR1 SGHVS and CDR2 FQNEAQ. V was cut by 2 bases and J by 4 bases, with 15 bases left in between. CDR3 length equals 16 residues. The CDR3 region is CASSLPLRQGNQPQHF. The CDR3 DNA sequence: TGTGCCAGCAGCTTACCCCTTAGGCAGGGGAATCAGCCCCAGCATTTT. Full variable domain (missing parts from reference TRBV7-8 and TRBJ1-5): GAGVSQSPRYKVAKRGQDVALRCDPISGHVSLFWYQQALGQGPEFLTYFQNEAQLDKSGLPSDRFFAERPEGSVSTLKIQRTQQEDSAVYLCASSLPLRQGNQPQHFGDGTRLSIL.

This CDR3 reads CASAKGQEGYGYTF. The CDR3 DNA sequence: TGTGCCAGCGCGAAGGGACAGGAAGGCTATGGCTACACCTTC. The genes are TRBV2 and TRBJ1-2; 8 bases align to TRBD1. The germline CDR1 and CDR2 sequences are SNHLY and FYNNEI. This CDR3 has 14 amino acids. V lost 8 bases to trimming and J lost 4 bases; unmatched junction nucleotides: 9.

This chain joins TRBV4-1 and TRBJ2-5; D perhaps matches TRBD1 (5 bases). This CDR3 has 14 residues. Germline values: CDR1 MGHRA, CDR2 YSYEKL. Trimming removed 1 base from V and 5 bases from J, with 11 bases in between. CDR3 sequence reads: CASSQVRGAETQYF. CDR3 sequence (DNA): TGCGCCAGCAGCCAAGTTAGGGGTGCTGAGACCCAGTACTTC.

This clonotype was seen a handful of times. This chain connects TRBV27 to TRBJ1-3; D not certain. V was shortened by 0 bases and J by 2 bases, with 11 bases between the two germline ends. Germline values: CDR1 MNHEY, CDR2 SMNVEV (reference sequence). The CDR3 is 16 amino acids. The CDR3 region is CASSLSINKAGNTIYF. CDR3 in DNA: TGTGCCAGCAGTTTATCGATAAACAAGGCTGGAAACACCATATATTTT.

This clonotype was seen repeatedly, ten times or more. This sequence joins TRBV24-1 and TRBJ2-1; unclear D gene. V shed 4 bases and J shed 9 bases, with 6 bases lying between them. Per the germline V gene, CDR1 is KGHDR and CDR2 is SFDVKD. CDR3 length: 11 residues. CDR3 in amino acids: CATSEDSEQFF. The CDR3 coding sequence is TGTGCCACCAGTGAAGATAGTGAGCAGTTCTTC.

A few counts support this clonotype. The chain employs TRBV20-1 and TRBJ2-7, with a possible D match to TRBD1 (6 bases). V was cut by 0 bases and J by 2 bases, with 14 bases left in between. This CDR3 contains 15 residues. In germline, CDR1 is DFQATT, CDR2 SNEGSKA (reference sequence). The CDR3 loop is CSARDSGRGPYEQYF. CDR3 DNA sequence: TGCAGTGCTAGAGATTCAGGCAGGGGCCCCTACGAGCAGTACTTC.